This T cell receptor (beta chain) was obtained from a study of blood T cells in healthy people across ages. Each individual donor underwent a draw of ten milliliters of peripheral blood. A second roughly 7 to 11 cycle PCR used barcoded and J-beta primers. TCRdb passed the 5' RACE reads through MiXCR, listing each CDR3 protein once. The table lists a few hundred thousand distinct CDR3 sequences, more than 45% of them singletons. J was trimmed by 4 bases and V by 5 bases; bases with no gene match: 10. This CDR3 is built from 15 residues. The material sequenced was blood. This TCR derives from a man between 60 and 70 years old in good health. This chain joins TRBV12-3 or TRBV12-4 and TRBJ2-7; 8 bases are shared with TRBD2. The CDR3 sequence is CASSVGGGLGYEQYF. CDR3 DNA sequence: TGTGCCAGCAGTGTCGGGGGGGGGCTAGGGTACGAGCAGTACTTC.